This entry concerns a single TCR beta chain. The antigen remains undetermined. The sample is drawn from a study of post-analysis software for immune sequencing data. Overall study: Some patients lacked subtype; others had relapsing-remitting, secondary progressive or progressive-relapsing disease. Whole-study findings and limits: Compared against controls, patients with multiple sclerosis displayed significantly lower normalized Chao1 diversity. Strong co-clustering by F measure linked samples that shared a preparation batch.

Sequencing libraries made from TCR beta cDNA carried unique molecular identifiers. With about 0.9 to 11 million T cells as the source, roughly 0.5 million cDNA molecules resulted. TCRdb fed the PCR reads into MiXCR, producing one record per CDR3 protein. The sample holds approximately 630,000 distinct CDR3 sequences, roughly three fifths seen once. The receptor was derived from a girl aged 2 to 9 with multiple sclerosis. The sequencing input was blood.

CDR3 bases: TGCGCCAGCAGCTTGGATTTTGGGGGGCTGGAGCATTTT. Translation gives CASSLDFGGLEHF. The chain couples TRBV5-1 to TRBJ1-5; a possible D gene is TRBD1 (6 bases). The CDR3 has 13 residues. Trimming cost V 0 bases and J 14 bases, with 15 bases left between them. Germline-derived CDR1 and CDR2 are SGHRS and YFSETQ.